These 30 T cell receptor beta chains were sequenced from one sample in a study of spatial heterogeneity in lung cancer. These receptors' antigens are unknown. General study points: Counts of expanded intratumoral alpha and beta TCRs tracked tumor mutation counts.

Time point here: sample taken at primary tumor resection. MiXCR was run by TCRdb on the 5' RACE reads, yielding one entry per CDR3 protein. The sample holds about 9,200 distinct CDR3 sequences, approximately 5% seen once. Here the sequenced sample was lung tumor tissue, taken at surgery. All receptors derive from a female donor with early-stage non-small cell lung cancer.

The table lists this clonotype with many counts. J is TRBJ2-1 and V is TRBV12-3 or TRBV12-4, with unresolved D. Trimming took off 6 bases at V and 4 bases at J, with 10 bases between the two ends. The CDR3 is 13 amino acids. CDR3 in DNA: TGTGCCAGCAGATCGGACCCATACAATGAGCAGTTCTTC. This sequence encodes CASRSDPYNEQFF.

This clonotype was detected many times. This chain links TRBV11-2 with TRBJ2-6, with D unresolved. V was clipped by 2 bases and J by 2 bases, with 4 bases between them. Per germline, CDR1 SGHAT and CDR2 FQNNGV. The CDR3 covers 14 residues. The CDR3 protein is CASSLITGANVLTF. The CDR3 DNA is TGTGCCAGCAGCTTAATTACTGGGGCCAACGTCCTGACTTTC.

This clonotype was counted at least ten times. The CDR3 DNA sequence: TGCAGTGCTAGAGCAGTGGAGAACACTGAAGCTTTCTTT. This sequence encodes CSARAVENTEAFF. This sequence joins TRBV20-1 and TRBJ1-1; no reliable D call. V lost 1 base and J lost 1, with 7 bases in between. CDR1 and CDR2 from the germline V gene are DFQATT and SNEGSKA (reference sequence). The CDR3 is made up of 13 amino acids.

The sample holds many counts of this clonotype. The genes are TRBV20-1 and TRBJ1-1; no clear D gene. V lost 5 bases and J lost 0, with 10 bases in between. The length of the CDR3 is 13 residues. Per the germline V gene, CDR1 is DFQATT and CDR2 is SNEGSKA (reference sequence). The DNA of the CDR3 is TGCAGTGCTGCCCCAGGAGTGAACACTGAAGCTTTCTTT. It encodes CSAAPGVNTEAFF.

The sample holds many counts of this clonotype. The V and J genes are TRBV27 and TRBJ1-5, with 11 bases lining up with TRBD1. The junction had 7 bases not matched to a gene; V was cut back by 6 bases and J by 3 bases. The CDR3 sequence is 16 residues long. CDR1 is MNHEY and CDR2 is SMNVEV in the germline V gene (reference sequence). CDR3 nucleotide sequence: TGTGCCAGCAGCCCCCGGGACAGGGGGTACAATCAGCCCCAGCATTTT. The encoded protein is CASSPRDRGYNQPQHF.

This clonotype appeared a few times. The rearrangement joins TRBV4-1 to TRBJ1-6; D uncertain. V shed 1 base and J shed 10 bases, with 8 bases lying between them. Germline V CDR1 and CDR2: MGHRA, YSYEKL. This CDR3 is built from 13 residues. This CDR3 is CASSQAGGSPLHF. The CDR3 region has the DNA TGCGCCAGCAGCCAAGCCGGCGGCTCACCCCTCCACTTT.

Relative to its sample, this clonotype is medium-sized. The genes are TRBV20-1 and TRBJ2-2, with D tentatively TRBD2 (6 bases). The germline gives CDR1 DFQATT, CDR2 SNEGSKA (reference sequence). There are 15 residues in the CDR3. Between the trimmed V and J ends, which lost 0 bases and 3 bases, there was a span of 11 bases. CDR3 coding DNA: TGCAGTGCTAGAGATGGGGACTCCGACACCGGGGAGCTGTTTTTT. Translating it yields CSARDGDSDTGELFF.

In its sample, this clonotype was seen many times. The chain links TRBV10-3 to TRBJ1-2; 11 bases agree with TRBD1. The CDR3 runs to 15 residues. CDR1 ENHRY and CDR2 SYGVKD come from the germline V gene. J gave up 10 bases and V 10 bases, and 17 bases lay outside the gene matches. The DNA of the CDR3 is TGTGCCACCGACGGCGGGGACAGGGGGACTCTCGACTACACCTTC. Translating it yields CATDGGDRGTLDYTF.

In this sample, this clonotype turned up many times. The CDR3 nucleotides read TGCGCCAGCACCGGGACAGGGATGAATGAGCAGTTCTTC. It specifies CASTGTGMNEQFF. The chain recombines TRBV23-1 with TRBJ2-1; TRBD1 aligns across 9 bases. TRBV23-1 is placed among ORFs of uncertain function. The length of the CDR3 is 13 residues. With V trimmed by 7 bases and J by 7 bases, 5 bases remained unmatched.

About this clonotype: Mismatch with germline at one junction end may stem from a read error. This sequence joins TRBV5-4 and TRBJ2-7; 9 bases are shared with TRBD1. The CDR3 extends over 14 amino acids. CDR1 and CDR2 (germline): SGHNT, YYREEE (reference sequence). The CDR3 here is CASSSGTGSFEQYF. The CDR3 DNA reads as TGTGCCAGCAGCTCCGGGACAGGGTCCTTCGAGCAGTACTTC.

This clonotype occurred many times. The chain has TRBV7-9 and TRBJ1-4; possibly TRBD1 for D (5 bases). Germline-derived CDR1 and CDR2 are SEHNR and FQNEAQ (reference sequence). Trimming shortened V by 4 bases and J by 0 bases, and 9 bases separated the two germline ends. CDR3 length: 15 amino acids. CDR3 in amino acids: CASSSDSSTNEKLFF. The CDR3 DNA sequence: TGTGCCAGCAGCTCCGACAGTTCAACTAATGAAAAACTGTTTTTT.

This clonotype has only a few counts. The rearrangement links TRBV5-1 to TRBJ2-3; D is uncertain. CDR1 is SGHRS and CDR2 is YFSETQ in the germline V gene. V was shortened by 2 bases and J by 6 bases, with 13 bases between the two germline ends. This CDR3 is 14 amino acids long. CDR3 coding DNA: TGCGCCAGCAGCTTAGGGCAGACGTTCGATACGCAGTATTTT. Its protein product is CASSLGQTFDTQYF.

In this sample, this clonotype is medium-sized. The chain recombines TRBV7-2 with TRBJ2-7, with 11 positions matching TRBD2. Germline-derived CDR1 and CDR2 are SGHTA and FQGNSA. The CDR3 is 15 residues long. The trim removed 4 bases at V and 2 bases at J, leaving 4 bases unmatched. CDR3 coding DNA: TGTGCCAGCAGCTGGTTGACTAGCGGGACCTACGAGCAGTACTTC. It codes for CASSWLTSGTYEQYF. The complete variable domain, with remaining parts taken from reference TRBV7-2 and TRBJ2-7, reads GAGVSQSPSNKVTEKGKDVELRCDPISGHTALYWYRQSLGQGLEFLIYFQGNSAPDKSGLPSDRFSAERTGGSVSTLTIQRTQQEDSAVYLCASSWLTSGTYEQYFGPGTRLTVT.

By share of the sample, this clonotype is medium-sized. V and J are TRBV6-5 and TRBJ2-7, with TRBD1 matching 8 bases. CDR3 size: 13 residues. Germline trimming cut 9 bases from V and 2 bases from J; bases unmatched to any gene: 6. CDR1 and CDR2 (germline): MNHEY, SVGAGI. The CDR3 DNA reads as TGTGCCAGTACGGACAGGGCAGCCTACGAGCAGTACTTC. It translates to CASTDRAAYEQYF.

The V call is TRBV24-1, the J call TRBJ1-3; 10 nucleotides agree with TRBD1. The CDR3 consists of 16 residues. The germline V gene encodes CDR1 KGHDR and CDR2 SFDVKD. V dropped 4 bases and J dropped 2; count of bases not matched to a gene: 4. CDR3 amino acids: CATSDSGTGAGNTIYF. The CDR3 DNA follows: TGTGCCACCAGTGACTCCGGGACAGGGGCTGGAAACACCATATATTTT.

This clonotype was seen repeatedly, ten times or more. V is TRBV29-1 and J is TRBJ1-1; D unclear. Germline-derived CDR1 and CDR2 are SQVTM and ANQGSEA. The CDR3 spans 14 residues. The V gene lost 5 bases and the J gene lost 1 base, with 14 bases spanning the gap. CDR3: CSVHTWEGNTEAFF. The CDR3 DNA follows: TGCAGCGTTCACACCTGGGAGGGGAACACTGAAGCTTTCTTT.

In this sample, this clonotype turned up many times. The chain couples TRBV20-1 to TRBJ1-2; D remains unclear. The V and J ends lost 6 bases and 5 bases respectively, with 10 bases between them. The germline gives CDR1 DFQATT, CDR2 SNEGSKA (reference sequence). CDR3 length equals 11 residues. The CDR3 DNA reads as TGCAGTGCCGATCAGAAGTATGGCTACACCTTC. Its translation: CSADQKYGYTF.

At least ten counts were recorded for this clonotype. The chain combines TRBV2 with TRBJ1-5; 8 nucleotides match TRBD1. Trimming cost V 10 bases and J 6 bases; bases outside gene matches: 11. CDR1 is SNHLY and CDR2 is FYNNEI in the germline V gene. The CDR3 has 14 amino acids. The CDR3 spells CATNNQGAIQPQHF. CDR3 coding DNA: TGTGCCACAAATAATCAGGGGGCGATTCAGCCCCAGCATTTT.

Judged by abundance, this clonotype is medium-sized. The V call is TRBV20-1, the J call TRBJ2-1; no reliable D call. The CDR3 loop spans 15 amino acids. Germline-derived CDR1 and CDR2 are DFQATT and SNEGSKA (reference sequence). The V gene lost 3 bases and the J gene lost 9 bases, with 21 bases spanning the gap. The DNA of the CDR3 is TGCAGTGCTAGCCCAATGATTCTAGGTGGCGTTGAGCAGTTCTTC. This gives the protein CSASPMILGGVEQFF.

This clonotype was recorded at least ten times. The chain is built from TRBV7-3 and TRBJ1-1; possible D gene TRBD1, 6 bases. The V gene's germline CDR1 is SGHTA and CDR2 FQGTGA. Trimming stripped 5 bases from V and 1 base from J, with 11 bases between. The CDR3 runs to 14 residues. CDR3 in DNA: TGTGCCAGCAGCGTACAGGGCGAGAACACTGAAGCTTTCTTT. Translation: CASSVQGENTEAFF.

This clonotype is labeled medium-sized (0.01 to 0.1%). V is TRBV6-1 and J is TRBJ2-4; 7 bases agree with TRBD1. The CDR3 sequence is 15 residues long. CDR1 and CDR2 from the germline V gene are MNHNS and SASEGT. Germline trimming cut 3 bases from V and 2 bases from J; bases unmatched to any gene: 4. The CDR3 region has the DNA TGTGCCAGCAGTGATCTAGGGGGCCCCAAAAACATTCAGTACTTC. Translating gives CASSDLGGPKNIQYF.

This clonotype counts as medium-sized. CDR3 DNA: TGCAGCGTTGAAGATTTCAGCCTAGGCTACGAGCAGTACTTC. This gives the protein CSVEDFSLGYEQYF. V usage is TRBV29-1 and J usage is TRBJ2-7, with D uncertain. Deletions cut 0 bases from V and 3 bases from J, with 12 bases between. The V gene's germline CDR1 is SQVTM and CDR2 ANQGSEA. The CDR3 runs to 14 residues.

This clonotype was counted many times. V usage is TRBV24-1 and J usage is TRBJ2-3, with 15 bases that match TRBD2. V trimming: 8 bases; J trimming: 5 bases; junction bases outside the gene matches: 4. The CDR3 sequence is 15 residues long. CDR1 KGHDR and CDR2 SFDVKD come from the germline V gene. As DNA, the CDR3 is TGTGCCACCAAAGGACTAGCGGGAGGGATAGATACGCAGTATTTT. Its protein is CATKGLAGGIDTQYF.

As for this clonotype: This may be a read error, as it is one base from a much larger clone. The CDR3 nucleotides are TGCAGCGTTGGTGGGGAAGAGACCCATTACTTC. Protein: CSVGGEETHYF. The chain links TRBV29-1 to TRBJ2-5; D gene uncertain. The V gene's germline CDR1 is SQVTM and CDR2 ANQGSEA. This CDR3 is 11 amino acids long.

This clonotype occurred many times. The chain uses TRBV27 and TRBJ2-7; maybe TRBD2 (7 bases). This CDR3 is 13 amino acids long. Germline CDR1 is MNHEY and CDR2 is SMNVEV (reference sequence). Trimming took 3 bases from V and 6 from J, leaving 12 bases between them. The CDR3 loop is CASSFYREGEQYF. The DNA of the CDR3 is TGTGCCAGCAGTTTTTACAGGGAGGGCGAGCAGTACTTC.

This clonotype was counted at least ten times. The J gene is TRBJ1-6, the V gene TRBV30; the D gene is possibly TRBD1 (6 bases). Trimming shortened V by 3 bases and J by 6 bases, and 12 bases separated the two germline ends. CDR3 length: 14 amino acids. The germline V gene encodes CDR1 GTSNPN and CDR2 SVGIG (reference sequence). CDR3 residues: CAWSGGGGNSPLHF. The CDR3 DNA is TGTGCCTGGAGCGGGGGGGGCGGTAATTCACCCCTCCACTTT. Based on the CDR3 plus reference TRBV30 and TRBJ1-6, the full variable domain is SQTIHQWPATLVQPVGSPLSLECTVEGTSNPNLYWYRQAAGRGLQLLFYSVGIGQISSEVPQNLSASRPQDRQFILSSKKLLLSDSGFYLCAWSGGGGNSPLHFGNGTRLTVT.

This clonotype was detected only a few times. J is TRBJ2-1 and V is TRBV14, with D perhaps TRBD2 (5 bases). CDR3 length equals 18 residues. V lost 5 bases, J lost 3 bases, and 23 bases lay in between. The germline gives CDR1 SGHDN, CDR2 FVKESK. CDR3 nucleotide sequence: TGTGCCAGCAGCGTCCGAAATCCCACTAGTGGGAGCTACAATGAGCAGTTCTTC. Translated: CASSVRNPTSGSYNEQFF.

This clonotype has a count of ten or more. The V gene is TRBV28, the J gene TRBJ1-5; D not resolved. Germline CDR1 reads MDHEN; CDR2 reads SYDVKM. The V gene lost 1 base and the J gene lost 0 bases, with 16 bases spanning the gap. This CDR3 has 18 residues. The CDR3 DNA follows: TGTGCCAGCAGTTTATCGACCTGGACGGAGTATAGCAATCAGCCCCAGCATTTT. This codes for CASSLSTWTEYSNQPQHF.

Relative to its sample, this clonotype is medium-sized (0.01 to 0.1%). This rearrangement joins TRBV28 to TRBJ2-3; 7 bases line up with TRBD1. The V gene's germline CDR1 is MDHEN and CDR2 SYDVKM. Unmatched junction bases numbered 14, after V lost 4 bases and J lost 4 bases. CDR3 length: 17 residues. CDR3 sequence reads: CASSSPATGKGADTQYF. CDR3 nucleotides: TGTGCCAGCAGTTCCCCCGCGACAGGGAAAGGGGCAGATACGCAGTATTTT.

This clonotype was observed a few times. V usage is TRBV5-1 and J usage is TRBJ2-1; the match to TRBD2 covers 9 bases. This CDR3 has 14 residues. V trimming: 2 bases; J trimming: 7 bases; junction bases outside the gene matches: 4. The germline CDR1 and CDR2 sequences are SGHRS and YFSETQ. In DNA form, the CDR3 reads TGCGCCAGCAGCTTAGACACTAGCGGGAATGAGCAGTTCTTC. Residues: CASSLDTSGNEQFF.